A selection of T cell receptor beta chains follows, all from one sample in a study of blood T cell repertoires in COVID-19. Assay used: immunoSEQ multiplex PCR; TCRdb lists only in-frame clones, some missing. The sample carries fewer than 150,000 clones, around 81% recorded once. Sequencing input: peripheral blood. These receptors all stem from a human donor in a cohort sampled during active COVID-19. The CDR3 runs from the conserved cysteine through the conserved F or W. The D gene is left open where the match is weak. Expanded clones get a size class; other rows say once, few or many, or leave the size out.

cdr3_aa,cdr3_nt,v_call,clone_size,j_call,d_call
CASSDFGETYNSPLHF,TGTGCCAGCAGTGACTTTGGAGAAACCTATAATTCACCCCTCCACTTT,TRBV6-4,NA,TRBJ1-6,NA
CAIAGTGDAGQYF,TGTGCCATCGCCGGGACAGGCGATGCTGGGCAGTACTTC,TRBV10-3,NA,TRBJ2-7,TRBD1
CASSTGTGVWGSPLHF,TGTGCCAGCAGCACGGGGACAGGGGTATGGGGTTCACCCCTCCACTTT,TRBV5-8,NA,TRBJ1-6,TRBD1
CASSQEDFGDSETQYF,TGTGCCAGCAGCCAAGAAGATTTCGGGGACTCGGAGACCCAGTACTTC,TRBV3-1/TRBV3-2,NA,TRBJ2-5,NA
CASSSRVAGSTDTQYF,TGTGCCAGCAGCTCCCGGGTAGCGGGCAGCACAGATACGCAGTATTTT,TRBV13,NA,TRBJ2-3,TRBD2
CASSIGVPGQGRGSPLHF,TGTGCCAGTAGTATAGGAGTTCCCGGACAGGGGCGGGGTTCACCCCTCCACTTT,TRBV19,once,TRBJ1-6,TRBD1
CASSSQASGAYEQYF,TGTGCCAGCAGCTCCCAGGCTAGCGGGGCCTACGAGCAGTACTTC,TRBV3-1/TRBV3-2,NA,TRBJ2-7,TRBD2
CASSPGQGLAQETQYF,TGTGCCAGCAGCCCGGGACAGGGCCTTGCTCAAGAGACCCAGTACTTC,TRBV11-3,NA,TRBJ2-5,TRBD1
CASSSILGATTDTQYF,TGTGCCAGCAGTTCCATCTTAGGGGCCACCACAGATACGCAGTATTTT,TRBV6-2/TRBV6-3,NA,TRBJ2-3,NA
CASSRGQGSAETQYF,TGCGCCAGCAGCAGGGGACAGGGGTCAGCGGAGACCCAGTACTTC,TRBV5-1,NA,TRBJ2-5,TRBD1
CATSEPGQSTDTQYF,TGTGCCACCAGTGAACCGGGACAGAGCACAGATACGCAGTATTTT,TRBV24-1,NA,TRBJ2-3,TRBD1
CATSGRSTSTDTQYF,TGTGCCACCAGTGGCAGGTCCACTAGCACAGATACGCAGTATTTT,TRBV24-1,NA,TRBJ2-3,NA
CASSPSLQQETQYF,TGTGCCAGCAGCCCCTCACTGCAACAAGAGACCCAGTACTTC,TRBV5-4,once,TRBJ2-5,NA
CASRRTPVSNQPQHF,TGTGCCAGCAGGAGGACACCCGTTAGCAATCAGCCCCAGCATTTT,TRBV2,few,TRBJ1-5,NA
CASSIRPGTGTYGYTF,TGTGCCAGTAGTATCCGTCCCGGGACAGGGACCTATGGCTACACCTTC,TRBV19,NA,TRBJ1-2,TRBD1
CASSDIPQSYEQYF,TGCGCCAGCAGTGATATTCCACAGTCCTACGAGCAGTACTTC,TRBV10-2,NA,TRBJ2-7,NA
CASSTGLGNTIYF,TGTGCCAGCTCTACAGGGCTAGGAAACACCATATATTTT,TRBV2,NA,TRBJ1-3,NA
CASSLRTTTNEKLFF,TGTGCCAGCAGCCTCAGGACAACAACTAATGAAAAACTGTTTTTT,TRBV5-4,NA,TRBJ1-4,NA
CASSLTGAVQPQHF,TGTGCCAGCAGCCTTACAGGGGCGGTTCAGCCCCAGCATTTT,TRBV3-1/TRBV3-2,NA,TRBJ1-5,TRBD1
CASSIGGGTDTQYF,TGTGCCAGTAGTATAGGGGGCGGAACAGATACGCAGTATTTT,TRBV19,NA,TRBJ2-3,NA
CASRILTSGLASRNEQFF,TGTGCCAGCAGAATCCTGACTAGCGGGTTGGCGAGTCGCAATGAGCAGTTCTTC,TRBV28,NA,TRBJ2-1,TRBD2
CASSPLAGGRYEQYF,TGTGCCAGCAGTCCTCTCGCGGGGGGGCGGTACGAGCAGTACTTC,TRBV28,NA,TRBJ2-7,TRBD2
CASSRIGPGAPLHF,TGTGCCAGCAGTCGCATAGGCCCAGGGGCACCCCTCCACTTT,TRBV2,NA,TRBJ1-6,NA
CASSRLGNTIYF,TGTGCCAGTAGTCGTCTTGGAAACACCATATATTTT,TRBV19,NA,TRBJ1-3,NA
CASSLGQGAPYEQYF,TGCGCCAGCAGCTTGGGACAGGGAGCCCCCTACGAGCAGTACTTC,TRBV5-1,NA,TRBJ2-7,TRBD1
CASSGTGDRRNYGYTF,TGTGCCAGTTCCGGGACAGGGGACCGCCGGAACTATGGCTACACCTTC,TRBV19,NA,TRBJ1-2,TRBD1
CASSSGGWDTEAFF,TGTGCCAGCAGCTCGGGGGGGTGGGACACTGAAGCTTTCTTT,TRBV6-5,NA,TRBJ1-1,NA
CASSLQGVGSPLHF,TGTGCCAGCAGCCTACAGGGGGTAGGGTCACCCCTCCACTTT,TRBV3-1/TRBV3-2,NA,TRBJ1-6,TRBD1
CASSPGAHGANVLTF,TGTGCCAGCTCACCAGGGGCGCATGGGGCCAACGTCCTGACTTTC,TRBV18,NA,TRBJ2-6,NA
CASSPVGQGASGNSPLHF,TGTGCCAGCAGCCCAGTGGGGCAGGGGGCCTCTGGTAATTCACCCCTCCACTTT,TRBV7-3,NA,TRBJ1-6,TRBD1
CASSLAYSGGAYEQYF,TGCGCCAGCAGCTTGGCCTACAGCGGGGGGGCCTACGAGCAGTACTTC,TRBV5-1,NA,TRBJ2-7,TRBD2
CASSPKTGQSSGNTIYF,TGTGCCAGTAGTCCCAAGACAGGGCAAAGCTCTGGAAACACCATATATTTT,TRBV19,NA,TRBJ1-3,TRBD1
CASRPRTVHANTGELFF,TGTGCCAGCAGACCCCGGACAGTTCACGCGAACACCGGGGAGCTGTTTTTT,TRBV27,few,TRBJ2-2,NA
CASSTGVAEQFF,TGTGCCAGCTCCACCGGGGTGGCTGAGCAGTTCTTC,TRBV18,NA,TRBJ2-1,NA
CASSERGNEKLFF,TGTGCCAGCAGTGAAAGGGGGAACGAAAAACTGTTTTTT,TRBV2,NA,TRBJ1-4,NA
CATLRDNEQFF,TGTGCCACCCTGCGGGACAATGAGCAGTTCTTC,TRBV12-3/TRBV12-4,NA,TRBJ2-1,NA
CASSLPRGHKTNEQFF,TGTGCCAGCAGCTTGCCCAGGGGCCATAAAACTAATGAGCAGTTCTTC,TRBV5-4,once,TRBJ2-1,NA
CASSVAQSNTEAFF,TGTGCCAGCAGCGTAGCTCAGTCGAACACTGAAGCTTTCTTT,TRBV9,once,TRBJ1-1,NA
CASRLSDRASTEAFF,TGCGCCAGCAGACTTAGCGACAGGGCGAGCACTGAAGCTTTCTTT,TRBV5-1,few,TRBJ1-1,TRBD1